The clone carrying this T cell receptor beta chain was recorded at least ten times. Its antigen remains unidentified. Ligated cDNA underwent four rounds of PCR with nested alpha and beta constant region primers and SP2. From the 5' RACE reads, TCRdb called clonotypes with MiXCR, one entry per CDR3 protein. The table lists roughly 30,000 distinct CDR3 sequences, approximately 15% of them singletons. This entry belongs to a study of naive and memory T cell subsets. Study findings and constraints: The RNA method is potentially sensitive to activation and differentiation changes.

CDR3 length: 17 amino acids. Germline V lookup: CDR1 DFQATT, CDR2 SNEGSKA (reference sequence). Germline trimming cut 0 bases from V and 4 bases from J; bases unmatched to any gene: 7. TCR cDNA received a 3' ligated oligonucleotide that carried a UMI. Adult healthy volunteers gave 2.5 ml peripheral blood for whole-blood RNA. The chain is built from TRBV20-1 and TRBJ1-6; TRBD1 agrees at 9 bases. The origin of this receptor is a female donor in good health. CDR3 nucleotide sequence: TGCAGTGCTAGAGATGCCGGGACAGGGAATTATAATTCACCCCTCCACTTT. Translated: CSARDAGTGNYNSPLHF.